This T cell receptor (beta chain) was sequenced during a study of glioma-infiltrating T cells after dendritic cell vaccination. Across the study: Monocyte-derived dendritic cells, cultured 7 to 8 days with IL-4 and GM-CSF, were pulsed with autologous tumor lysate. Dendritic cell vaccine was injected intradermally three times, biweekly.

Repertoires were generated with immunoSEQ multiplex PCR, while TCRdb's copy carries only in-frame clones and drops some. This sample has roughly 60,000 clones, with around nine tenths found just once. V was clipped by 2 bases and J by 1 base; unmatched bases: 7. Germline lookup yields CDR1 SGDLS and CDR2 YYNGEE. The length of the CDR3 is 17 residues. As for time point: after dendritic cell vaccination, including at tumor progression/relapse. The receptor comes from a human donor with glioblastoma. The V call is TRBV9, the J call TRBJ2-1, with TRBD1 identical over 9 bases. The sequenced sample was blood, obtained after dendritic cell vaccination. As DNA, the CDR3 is TGTGCCAGCAGCGTGGCGGGACAGGGTACTTCCTACAATGAGCAGTTCTTC. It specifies CASSVAGQGTSYNEQFF.